The rows below give T cell receptor beta chains drawn from one sample of a study of cytomegalovirus exposure and HLA in healthy donors. Generated by immunoSEQ multiplex PCR, the TCRdb table keeps only in-frame clones and is missing some. Of 200,000 to 250,000 clones in the sample, roughly nine tenths were seen once. The sequenced sample consisted of PBMCs. The receptor set was obtained from a man younger than 35 in good health and CMV-seropositive. Both conserved end residues are part of each CDR3. Fields, in order: CDR3 DNA, CDR3 protein, D gene, V gene, clone size, J gene. A D gene is named only where the DNA matches it firmly. Size is stated for part of the rows, as once, few or many counts, or as a class when the clone is expanded.

CDR3nt: TGTGCCAGCAGTGAAGGGGGGCACTATGGCTACACCTTC
CDR3aa: CASSEGGHYGYTF
d_gene: -
v_gene: TRBV6-1
abundance: few
j_gene: TRBJ1-2

CDR3nt: TGCAGTGCTACGAACACTGAAGCTTTCTTT
CDR3aa: CSATNTEAFF
d_gene: -
v_gene: TRBV20-1
abundance: -
j_gene: TRBJ1-1

CDR3nt: TGTGCCAGCAGCCAAGGGATTCTGAACACTGAAGCTTTCTTT
CDR3aa: CASSQGILNTEAFF
d_gene: -
v_gene: TRBV2
abundance: -
j_gene: TRBJ1-1

CDR3nt: TGTGCCTGGAGTGTACCGGGGGGAACCTATGGCTACACCTTC
CDR3aa: CAWSVPGGTYGYTF
d_gene: -
v_gene: TRBV30
abundance: -
j_gene: TRBJ1-2

CDR3nt: TGTGCCAGCAGCTTGACGGACAGAGGGCAGTTCTTC
CDR3aa: CASSLTDRGQFF
d_gene: -
v_gene: TRBV5-8
abundance: once
j_gene: TRBJ2-1

CDR3nt: TGCGCCAGCAGCTTGGGACAGGGCGATAATCAGCCCCAGCATTTT
CDR3aa: CASSLGQGDNQPQHF
d_gene: TRBD1
v_gene: TRBV5-1
abundance: -
j_gene: TRBJ1-5

CDR3nt: TGTGCCAGTAGTCCCGGGACAGGGCTCGGCGAGCAGTACTTC
CDR3aa: CASSPGTGLGEQYF
d_gene: TRBD1
v_gene: TRBV19
abundance: -
j_gene: TRBJ2-7

CDR3nt: TGTGCCATCAGTGAGTCACAGGATCAGCCCCAGCATTTT
CDR3aa: CAISESQDQPQHF
d_gene: -
v_gene: TRBV10-3
abundance: -
j_gene: TRBJ1-5

CDR3nt: TGTGCCAGCAGCTTCGGGGGCGCCGGGGAGCTGTTTTTT
CDR3aa: CASSFGGAGELFF
d_gene: -
v_gene: TRBV5-6
abundance: -
j_gene: TRBJ2-2

CDR3nt: TGCGCCAGCAGCCCTCGTCCGGGACAGGGGGGCCGAACTAACTATGGCTACACCTTC
CDR3aa: CASSPRPGQGGRTNYGYTF
d_gene: TRBD1
v_gene: TRBV4-1
abundance: -
j_gene: TRBJ1-2

CDR3nt: TGCGCCAGCAGCAATCAGACGATGACTGAAGCTTTCTTT
CDR3aa: CASSNQTMTEAFF
d_gene: -
v_gene: TRBV5-1
abundance: -
j_gene: TRBJ1-1

CDR3nt: TGTGCCAGCAGTCAGGAAACAGATACGCAGTATTTT
CDR3aa: CASSQETDTQYF
d_gene: -
v_gene: TRBV2
abundance: -
j_gene: TRBJ2-3

CDR3nt: TGTGCCAGCAGCACCCCGACAGCCGTAATGAGATACGAGCAGTACTTC
CDR3aa: CASSTPTAVMRYEQYF
d_gene: -
v_gene: TRBV7-2
abundance: -
j_gene: TRBJ2-7

CDR3nt: TGTGCCAGCAGTCCTCCGGGACACAAAACCGAGCAGTTCTTC
CDR3aa: CASSPPGHKTEQFF
d_gene: -
v_gene: TRBV28
abundance: -
j_gene: TRBJ2-1

CDR3nt: TGCGCCAGCAGTCCGGACAGGGGCGGTTATGGCTACACCTTC
CDR3aa: CASSPDRGGYGYTF
d_gene: TRBD1
v_gene: TRBV4-3
abundance: once
j_gene: TRBJ1-2

CDR3nt: TGTGCCAGCAGTCTAACTCCGGGACAGGACTACAATGAGCAGTTCTTC
CDR3aa: CASSLTPGQDYNEQFF
d_gene: TRBD1
v_gene: TRBV7-3
abundance: -
j_gene: TRBJ2-1

CDR3nt: TGTGCCAGTAGTTCGACAGGGGAGGAGACCCAGTACTTC
CDR3aa: CASSSTGEETQYF
d_gene: TRBD1
v_gene: TRBV19
abundance: few
j_gene: TRBJ2-5

CDR3nt: TGTGCCAGCAGCGTAGAGGGCAGGGAGAATGGCTACACCTTC
CDR3aa: CASSVEGRENGYTF
d_gene: -
v_gene: TRBV9
abundance: -
j_gene: TRBJ1-2

CDR3nt: TGCGCCAGCAGCCAAGGGGCCTGGATCACTGAAGCTTTCTTT
CDR3aa: CASSQGAWITEAFF
d_gene: -
v_gene: TRBV4-3
abundance: -
j_gene: TRBJ1-1

CDR3nt: TGTGCCAGCAGGGGTCTTCGGACGGACAATGAGCAGTTCTTC
CDR3aa: CASRGLRTDNEQFF
d_gene: -
v_gene: TRBV6-1
abundance: -
j_gene: TRBJ2-1

CDR3nt: TGTGCCAGCACCCTAAGCGCAAACACTGAAGCTTTCTTT
CDR3aa: CASTLSANTEAFF
d_gene: -
v_gene: TRBV11-1
abundance: -
j_gene: TRBJ1-1

CDR3nt: TGTGCCAGCAGTGAAGGGTCGAAATCCTACAATGAGCAGTTCTTC
CDR3aa: CASSEGSKSYNEQFF
d_gene: -
v_gene: TRBV2
abundance: once
j_gene: TRBJ2-1

CDR3nt: TGTGCCAGCAGGCTACAGGGGATGATTGAAAAACTGTTTTTT
CDR3aa: CASRLQGMIEKLFF
d_gene: TRBD1
v_gene: TRBV28
abundance: -
j_gene: TRBJ1-4

CDR3nt: TGTGCCAGCAGCTTACCGGGACTACACACAGATACGCAGTATTTT
CDR3aa: CASSLPGLHTDTQYF
d_gene: TRBD2
v_gene: TRBV7-2
abundance: -
j_gene: TRBJ2-3

CDR3nt: TGTGCCAGCAGCCCGGGACAGGGGACCTACGAGCAGTACTTC
CDR3aa: CASSPGQGTYEQYF
d_gene: TRBD1
v_gene: TRBV7-2
abundance: -
j_gene: TRBJ2-7

CDR3nt: TGTGCCAGCAGCTTATCGGCGGAGTACAATGAGCAGTTCTTC
CDR3aa: CASSLSAEYNEQFF
d_gene: -
v_gene: TRBV7-2
abundance: -
j_gene: TRBJ2-1

CDR3nt: TGCGCCAGCAGCCAAGGCCCTCAGGCAGGGAGGATGAGTCAGCCCCAGCATTTT
CDR3aa: CASSQGPQAGRMSQPQHF
d_gene: -
v_gene: TRBV4-1
abundance: once
j_gene: TRBJ1-5

CDR3nt: TGTGCCAGCTCGACTGCCGGGACCGGGGAGCTGTTTTTT
CDR3aa: CASSTAGTGELFF
d_gene: -
v_gene: TRBV18
abundance: -
j_gene: TRBJ2-2

CDR3nt: TGTGCCAGCAGCTGGGGATTCCAAGAGACCCAGTACTTC
CDR3aa: CASSWGFQETQYF
d_gene: -
v_gene: TRBV5-5
abundance: -
j_gene: TRBJ2-5

CDR3nt: TGTGCCAGCAGCTTAGATCCTGGGACAGCGCCCTACGAGCAGTACTTC
CDR3aa: CASSLDPGTAPYEQYF
d_gene: TRBD1
v_gene: TRBV11-2
abundance: -
j_gene: TRBJ2-7

CDR3nt: TGTGCCAGCAGTTTAAACCGGGGCGGTGAGCAGTTCTTC
CDR3aa: CASSLNRGGEQFF
d_gene: -
v_gene: TRBV27
abundance: few
j_gene: TRBJ2-1

CDR3nt: TGTGCCAGCAGCGTAGGGGTAGGGAACTACGAGCAGTACTTC
CDR3aa: CASSVGVGNYEQYF
d_gene: -
v_gene: TRBV9
abundance: -
j_gene: TRBJ2-7

CDR3nt: TGTGCCAGCAGCCTTCTTAGCGGGGGAACAGATACGCAGTATTTT
CDR3aa: CASSLLSGGTDTQYF
d_gene: TRBD2
v_gene: TRBV5-6
abundance: -
j_gene: TRBJ2-3

CDR3nt: TGTGCCAGCAGTTACTCTCAACAGCCTACGGGGCAGTACTTC
CDR3aa: CASSYSQQPTGQYF
d_gene: -
v_gene: TRBV6-6
abundance: -
j_gene: TRBJ2-7

CDR3nt: TGTGCCCAAAGGCCGGCTAATTACAACTATGGCTACACCTTC
CDR3aa: CAQRPANYNYGYTF
d_gene: -
v_gene: TRBV2
abundance: few
j_gene: TRBJ1-2

CDR3nt: TGCGCCAGCAGCGTCCCGGGACAGGGGGCGAGTAAACTGTTTTTT
CDR3aa: CASSVPGQGASKLFF
d_gene: TRBD1
v_gene: TRBV5-1
abundance: -
j_gene: TRBJ1-4

CDR3nt: TGTGCCAGTATCGGGACGGAGAGTCACGGGGAGCTGTTTTTT
CDR3aa: CASIGTESHGELFF
d_gene: -
v_gene: TRBV19
abundance: few
j_gene: TRBJ2-2

CDR3nt: TGTGCCAGCAGCCCGTCGTTGTGGAACCGAGCGGGTGGCTACACCTTC
CDR3aa: CASSPSLWNRAGGYTF
d_gene: -
v_gene: TRBV6-6
abundance: -
j_gene: TRBJ1-2

CDR3nt: TGCAGCGTTCGTTACTTCGGAAACTACAATGAGCAGTTCTTC
CDR3aa: CSVRYFGNYNEQFF
d_gene: -
v_gene: TRBV29-1
abundance: -
j_gene: TRBJ2-1

CDR3nt: TGTGCCAGCACCGCACTCGGGAGCGGGGAGCTGTTTTTT
CDR3aa: CASTALGSGELFF
d_gene: -
v_gene: TRBV6-1
abundance: -
j_gene: TRBJ2-2

CDR3nt: TGTGCCAGCAGCTTGTCTGGGGCCAACGTCCTGACTTTC
CDR3aa: CASSLSGANVLTF
d_gene: -
v_gene: TRBV27
abundance: -
j_gene: TRBJ2-6

CDR3nt: TGTGCCAGCAGCTCGGGTTCCTACAATCAGCCCCAGCATTTT
CDR3aa: CASSSGSYNQPQHF
d_gene: -
v_gene: TRBV6-1
abundance: once
j_gene: TRBJ1-5

CDR3nt: TGTGCCAGCAGTTTATCAGGGATAAGGGAGCAGTACTTC
CDR3aa: CASSLSGIREQYF
d_gene: -
v_gene: TRBV28
abundance: -
j_gene: TRBJ2-7

CDR3nt: TGCAGCACCCGCCAGGGGATCCAGCAGGCAGATACGCAGTATTTT
CDR3aa: CSTRQGIQQADTQYF
d_gene: -
v_gene: TRBV29-1
abundance: -
j_gene: TRBJ2-3

CDR3nt: TGCGCCAGCAGTAAGTCGGGAGGGTACAATGAGCAGTTCTTC
CDR3aa: CASSKSGGYNEQFF
d_gene: TRBD2
v_gene: TRBV5-1
abundance: -
j_gene: TRBJ2-1

CDR3nt: TGCGCCAGCAGCCAAAATAGGGACTCCTACAATGAGCAGTTCTTC
CDR3aa: CASSQNRDSYNEQFF
d_gene: -
v_gene: TRBV4-1
abundance: once
j_gene: TRBJ2-1

CDR3nt: TGTGCCAGCAGTGAACCGCGCCGAGGCGACAATGAGCAGTTCTTC
CDR3aa: CASSEPRRGDNEQFF
d_gene: -
v_gene: TRBV25-1
abundance: -
j_gene: TRBJ2-1

CDR3nt: TGCGCCACTAAACAGGGGACCACTGAAGCTTTCTTT
CDR3aa: CATKQGTTEAFF
d_gene: TRBD1
v_gene: TRBV10-2
abundance: -
j_gene: TRBJ1-1

CDR3nt: TGTGCCACCAGCAGAGATGACGGGGGCTCCTACGAGCAGTACTTC
CDR3aa: CATSRDDGGSYEQYF
d_gene: -
v_gene: TRBV15
abundance: once
j_gene: TRBJ2-7

CDR3nt: TGTGCCAGCAGCCAAGGACCATTTAACACCGGGGAGCTGTTTTTT
CDR3aa: CASSQGPFNTGELFF
d_gene: -
v_gene: TRBV14
abundance: few
j_gene: TRBJ2-2

CDR3nt: TGTGCCAGCAGTGGACCAGGGCCAGAGACCCAGTACTTC
CDR3aa: CASSGPGPETQYF
d_gene: -
v_gene: TRBV2
abundance: -
j_gene: TRBJ2-5

CDR3nt: TGTGCCAGCTCACCACCGATAGGGGGGCCGTCCGGGGAGCTGTTTTTT
CDR3aa: CASSPPIGGPSGELFF
d_gene: -
v_gene: TRBV18
abundance: once
j_gene: TRBJ2-2

CDR3nt: TGCGCCAGCAGCTTGATCCCCGGGACGGACTACAATGAGCAGTTCTTC
CDR3aa: CASSLIPGTDYNEQFF
d_gene: -
v_gene: TRBV5-1
abundance: -
j_gene: TRBJ2-1

CDR3nt: TGTGCCAGCAGCTTGGCCGGGGGGGTTGTCTCCTATGAGCAGTACTTC
CDR3aa: CASSLAGGVVSYEQYF
d_gene: TRBD2
v_gene: TRBV5-6
abundance: -
j_gene: TRBJ2-7

CDR3nt: TGTGCCAGCAGCTTGAGCGGGGGCTCCTACAATGAGCAGTTCTTC
CDR3aa: CASSLSGGSYNEQFF
d_gene: TRBD2
v_gene: TRBV5-4
abundance: -
j_gene: TRBJ2-1

CDR3nt: TGTGCCAGCAGTTTGGAGGGGGCGCAATCAACCGGGGAGCTGTTTTTT
CDR3aa: CASSLEGAQSTGELFF
d_gene: -
v_gene: TRBV28
abundance: -
j_gene: TRBJ2-2

CDR3nt: TGTGCCAGTAGTATAAGTCTCTGGATGAGGGAGCAGTACTTC
CDR3aa: CASSISLWMREQYF
d_gene: -
v_gene: TRBV19
abundance: -
j_gene: TRBJ2-7

CDR3nt: TGTGCCAGCAGCCGACCGGGACAGGGAACGAACACCGGGGAGCTGTTTTTT
CDR3aa: CASSRPGQGTNTGELFF
d_gene: TRBD1
v_gene: TRBV5-4
abundance: once
j_gene: TRBJ2-2

CDR3nt: TGTGCCAGCAGCCCTACTAACACCGGGGAGCTGTTTTTT
CDR3aa: CASSPTNTGELFF
d_gene: -
v_gene: TRBV14
abundance: -
j_gene: TRBJ2-2

CDR3nt: TGTGCCAGCAGCTTAGGGCAGGGGGCCGATGAGCAGTTCTTC
CDR3aa: CASSLGQGADEQFF
d_gene: TRBD1
v_gene: TRBV7-9
abundance: few
j_gene: TRBJ2-1